This is a list of T cell receptor beta chains from one sample in a study of blood T cell repertoires in COVID-19. Clones were read by immunoSEQ multiplex PCR, and TCRdb kept only the in-frame ones, dropping some. The repertoire includes approximately 200,000 clones, roughly 87% of them detected once, and under 2.5% sits in the top ten. The specimen sequenced was peripheral blood. The source of these receptors is a man aged 35 to 55 with active or convalescent COVID-19. CDR3s include the opening cysteine and the closing phenylalanine or tryptophan. D genes are given only for firm matches. Rows give clone size only sometimes, using once, few, many, or a class for an expanded clone.

J | D | size | V | DNA | CDR3
TRBJ1-2 | NA | NA | TRBV18 | TGTGCCAGCTCACCAGATCGGGGGAGCTATGGCTACACCTTC | CASSPDRGSYGYTF
TRBJ2-7 | NA | NA | TRBV5-1 | TGCGCCAGCAGCTTAGGGGCCGAGCAGTACTTC | CASSLGAEQYF
TRBJ2-5 | TRBD1 | few | TRBV19 | TGTGCCAGTAGGACAGGGGGCGCAGAAGAGACCCAGTACTTC | CASRTGGAEETQYF
TRBJ2-1 | NA | NA | TRBV29-1 | TGCAGCGTTGAGACGGGAGCCCTCTATGAGCAGTTCTTC | CSVETGALYEQFF
TRBJ2-2 | TRBD1 | NA | TRBV5-1 | TGCGCCAGCAGCTTGGGACAGGGGAACGGGGAGCTGTTTTTT | CASSLGQGNGELFF
TRBJ2-2 | TRBD2 | NA | TRBV3-1/TRBV3-2 | TGTGCCAGCAGCCCCTTCTCCTGGGGGGGAAAAGGGGAGCTGTTTTTT | CASSPFSWGGKGELFF
TRBJ1-1 | TRBD1 | NA | TRBV5-1 | TGCGCCAGCGGATACAGGGGCGGCGGCGCTGAAGCTTTCTTT | CASGYRGGGAEAFF
TRBJ1-2 | NA | NA | TRBV19 | TGTGCCAGTAGGACCCGGGACTTTTTTCCCCCAGGCTACACCTTC | CASRTRDFFPPGYTF
TRBJ1-2 | TRBD1 | NA | TRBV28 | TGTGCCAGCAGCCAAAGACAGGGTTGGGACTACACCTTC | CASSQRQGWDYTF
TRBJ1-1 | NA | NA | TRBV5-6 | TGTGCCAGCAGCGAGGGGGGGCGTTACACTGAAGCTTTCTTT | CASSEGGRYTEAFF
TRBJ2-7 | TRBD2 | NA | TRBV5-8 | TGTGCCAGCAGCCTCCTACTGGGACTAGCCTCCTACGAGCAGTACTTC | CASSLLLGLASYEQYF
TRBJ2-5 | NA | NA | TRBV28 | TGTGCCAGCAGTTTATCCCTAGGACACCTGCGGGAGACCCAGTACTTC | CASSLSLGHLRETQYF
TRBJ1-2 | NA | once | TRBV19 | TGTGCCAGTAGTATAGATCTAGGGGTGATCTATGGCTACACCTTC | CASSIDLGVIYGYTF
TRBJ2-7 | NA | NA | TRBV5-6 | TGTGCCAGCAGCCGTGCAGGGGTTCCCTACGAGCAGTACTTC | CASSRAGVPYEQYF
TRBJ2-4 | TRBD2 | NA | TRBV3-1/TRBV3-2 | TGTGCCAGCAGCCACACTAGCGGGAAAAACATTCAGTACTTC | CASSHTSGKNIQYF
TRBJ2-5 | TRBD1 | NA | TRBV9 | TGTGCCAGCAGCCCCCAGACGACAGGGGGGATGGAGGAGACCCAGTACTTC | CASSPQTTGGMEETQYF
TRBJ2-5 | NA | NA | TRBV23-1 | TGCGCCAGCAGTCAAAAGGGGGTCGGGCCAGAGACCCAGTACTTC | CASSQKGVGPETQYF
TRBJ1-1 | TRBD1 | NA | TRBV27 | TGTGCCAGCAGGGCGACAGGGCGGACTGAAGCTTTCTTT | CASRATGRTEAFF
TRBJ1-4 | NA | once | TRBV6-5 | TGTGCCAGCAGTTCACGGGGTGAAAAACTGTTTTTT | CASSSRGEKLFF
TRBJ2-3 | NA | NA | TRBV5-6 | TGTGCCAGCAGCTGGGTTGGAGGGGCGACAGATACGCAGTATTTT | CASSWVGGATDTQYF
TRBJ2-5 | TRBD1 | NA | TRBV5-4 | TGTGCCAGCAGCGACTTCGACAGGGGGGAAGAGACCCAGTACTTC | CASSDFDRGEETQYF
TRBJ1-2 | NA | NA | TRBV3-1/TRBV3-2 | TGTGCCAGCAGCCACCTCCAGGCAGGGTCCAACTATGGCTACACCTTC | CASSHLQAGSNYGYTF
TRBJ1-4 | TRBD1 | NA | TRBV5-1 | TGCGCCAGCAGCTTGGAGGGACAGGGTGAAAAACTGTTTTTT | CASSLEGQGEKLFF
TRBJ1-6 | NA | few | TRBV21-1 | TGTGCCAGCAGCAAAGTAAGTAGGACAGCCGATTCACCCCTCCACTTT | CASSKVSRTADSPLHF
TRBJ1-6 | NA | NA | TRBV7-2 | TGTGCCAGCAGCTTGCTAGGGGTTAATAATTCACCCCTCCACTTT | CASSLLGVNNSPLHF
TRBJ1-2 | NA | NA | TRBV6-6 | TGTGCCACCCACTTGGGGGCGCGAGGCTACACCTTC | CATHLGARGYTF
TRBJ2-7 | TRBD2 | NA | TRBV9 | TGTGCCAGCAGCGTGGCTAGCGGAGATCCCTACGAGCAGTACTTC | CASSVASGDPYEQYF